This T cell receptor (beta chain) was identified in a study of blood T cell repertoires in COVID-19. Study-wide background: Nucleic acid was either cDNA or gDNA, and it came from T cells, B-cell-depleted T cells, or PBMCs.

This clone occurred once. This CDR3 region has 17 residues. Trimming removed 1 base from V and 0 bases from J; junction bases left unmatched: 4. The germline V gene has CDR1 SGHVS and CDR2 FQNEAQ. The data were produced by immunoSEQ multiplex PCR, yet TCRdb's version contains in-frame clones alone and is incomplete. Among some 130,000 clones listed, 65% to 80% were seen once. The sample comprised peripheral blood. The receptor was isolated from an elderly man with acute or convalescent COVID-19. The rearrangement joins TRBV7-8 to TRBJ2-2, with TRBD1 identical over 8 bases. In DNA form, the CDR3 reads TGTGCCAGCAGCTTAGGGATGGGACAGGCGAACACCGGGGAGCTGTTTTTT. This codes for CASSLGMGQANTGELFF.